This T cell receptor beta chain was sequenced in a study of circulating CD8 cells and anti-PD-1 response in melanoma. Looked up from germline, CDR1 is SQVTM and CDR2 is ANQGSEA. This CDR3 is built from 16 residues. V gave up 0 bases and J gave up 0 bases, with 11 bases separating them. By share, this clonotype counts as large. Its antigen is unidentified. Study-level points and caveats: Subset repertoires were largely private at M1, with under 8% shared.

TCR libraries were prepared from about 15 ng of total RNA with the QIAseq Immune Repertoire TCR panel. A single record per CDR3 protein comes from TCRdb applying MiXCR to the reads. This table holds approximately 600 distinct CDR3 sequences, more than 8.5% found once. Four subsets defined by PD-1 and/or TIGIT were sorted from live CD3+CD8+TCRalphabeta+ cells. This sample comprised CD8+ T cells from PBMCs, obtained at baseline or after one month of anti-PD-1 therapy (not recorded which). The rearrangement uses TRBV29-1 and TRBJ2-2; D remains unclear. The sequence came from a human donor with melanoma. The CDR3 nucleotides read TGCAGCGTTGAAGATCAAATTGGGTCGAACACCGGGGAGCTGTTTTTT. It encodes CSVEDQIGSNTGELFF.